These 16 T cell receptor beta chains originate from one sample sequenced in a study of T cells in women clearing cervical HPV infection (dated by TCRdb to the late 2010s). The library was prepared using the immunoSEQ multiplex PCR assay. TCRdb took over this immuneACCESS table, retaining in-frame rearrangements with V and J assigned. Such tables are incomplete; in checked studies, under half of the missing clones stem from an unresolved V gene, and the remainder is unexplained. In this sample's table one finds 15,000 to 20,000 clones. The leading ten clones occupy more than 9% of the sample. The sample was blood buffy coat. The receptor source for this set is a woman between 18 and 69 years old with a cervical HPV16 infection that either progressed to CIN3+ or cleared (not recorded which).

For this clone: The read stops 3 residues short of the end of the CDR3; the missing end is completed from the germline J gene. This chain links TRBV10-3 with TRBJ1-6; tentative D call: TRBD1 (5 bases). This CDR3 is built from 16 residues. Germline V gene data show CDR1 as ENHRY and CDR2 as SYGVKD. V was pared by 0 bases and J by 7 bases, with 13 bases between. CDR3: CAISESISGGNSPLHF. The sequenced part of the CDR3 DNA is TGTGCCATCAGTGAGTCTATTTCCGGGGGGAATTCACCC.

This clone shows up as medium-sized (0.01 to 0.1%) by frequency. Read data end 3 residues before the CDR3 end; the end is taken from the germline J gene. The rearrangement uses TRBV7-2 and TRBJ2-7; 7 bases map to TRBD2. This CDR3 is built from 13 residues. Unmatched junction bases numbered 6, after V lost 5 bases and J lost 5 bases. Germline assignment: CDR1 SGHTA and CDR2 FQGNSA. CDR3 sequence reads: CASSPGGWNEQYF. CDR3 bases read: TGTGCCAGCAGCCCGGGGGGTTGGAACGAG.

Comments on this clone: The CDR3 goes on 3 residues after the read ends, and that part is filled in from the germline J gene. The V gene is TRBV6-4, the J gene TRBJ2-3; tentatively, D is TRBD2 (6 bases). The V gene's germline CDR1 is MRHNA and CDR2 SNTAGT. CDR3 length: 13 residues. The CDR3 loop reads CASSRDFRETQYF. Incomplete CDR3 DNA: TGTGCCAGCTCCAGGGACTTCCGAGAGACG.

A word on this clone: The junction does not match germline at one end; this may be a read error. Read coverage stops 3 residues before the CDR3 terminus; the germline J gene supplies the remainder. The gene calls are TRBV20-1 and TRBJ2-3; D is perhaps TRBD1 or TRBD2 (5 bases each). CDR1 is DFQATT, CDR2 SNEGSKA, per germline (reference sequence). The CDR3 contains 13 residues. The sequenced part of the CDR3 DNA is TGCAGTGCTTTCCTGAGGGGAACAGAGACG. It translates to CSAFLRGTET. The entire CDR3 is CSAFLRGTETQYF.

Concerning this clone: The read ends 3 residues shy of where the CDR3 ends; the end is completed using the germline J gene. The chain joins TRBV6-1 to TRBJ1-6, with D possibly being TRBD1 (6 bases). The germline V gene has CDR1 MNHNS and CDR2 SASEGT. The CDR3 loop spans 16 amino acids. V gave up 1 base and J gave up 5 bases, with 12 bases separating them. The CDR3 spells CASSEGGPLDNSPLHF. Partial CDR3 DNA: TGTGCCAGCAGTGAAGGGGGGCCTCTGGATAATTCACCC.

CDR3 bases read: TGTGCCAGCAGCTTAGCCGCGAATATGAACACTGAA. This codes for CASSLAANMNTE. The full-length CDR3 reads as CASSLAANMNTEAFF. The chain employs TRBV7-9 and TRBJ1-1; no clear D. Coverage ceases 3 residues before the CDR3 finishes, and the germline J gene fills in the end. This CDR3 comprises 15 residues. CDR1 SEHNR and CDR2 FQNEAQ come from the germline V gene (reference sequence). V was trimmed by 0 bases and J by 0 bases, leaving 8 bases between them.

As to this clone: From the germline J gene comes the end of the CDR3, since the read stops 3 residues before it. The chain couples TRBV7-6 to TRBJ2-1; 8 bases are a match to TRBD2. This CDR3 contains 14 residues. The V segment lost 10 bases and the J segment 9 bases; nucleotides outside the gene matches: 14. Germline values: CDR1 SGHVS, CDR2 FNYEAQ. The sequenced part of the CDR3 DNA is TGTGCCACCGCGGGACTAGGTTTAATCGGTGAG. It specifies CATAGLGLIGE. The CDR3 in full is CATAGLGLIGEQFF. Variable domain in full (rest from reference TRBV7-6 and TRBJ2-1): GAGVSQSPRYKVTKRGQDVALRCDPISGHVSLYWYRQALGQGPEFLTYFNYEAQQDKSGLPNDRFSAERPEGSISTLTIQRTEQRDSAMYRCATAGLGLIGEQFFGPGTRLTVL.

To note about this clone: The sequenced fragment ends 3 residues before the CDR3 boundary, so the rest is inferred from the germline J gene. The chain recombines TRBV6-2 or TRBV6-3 with TRBJ2-6, with D perhaps TRBD1 (6 bases). Between the trimmed V and J ends, which lost 6 bases and 0 bases, there was a span of 9 bases. Germline V CDR1 and CDR2: MNHEY, SVGEGT. This CDR3 is built from 15 residues. The part of the CDR3 DNA that was read is TGTGCCAGCAGCGACAGGTCCTCTGGGGCCAACGTC. It translates to CASSDRSSGANV. The CDR3 as a whole reads CASSDRSSGANVLTF.

Notes on this clone: The read halts 3 residues ahead of the CDR3 end, with the missing end drawn from the germline J gene. The rearrangement links TRBV18 to TRBJ1-2, with unresolved D. This CDR3 comprises 15 residues. Germline CDR1 is KGHSH and CDR2 is LQKENI. Incomplete CDR3 DNA: TGTGCCAGCTCACCACTTGAAGACTCCTACAATGAC. Protein sequence: CASSPLEDSYND. The CDR3 as a whole reads CASSPLEDSYNDYTF.

As to this clone: Read data end 3 residues before the CDR3 end; the end is taken from the germline J gene. V gene TRBV7-9 combines with J gene TRBJ2-1; a possible D gene is TRBD2 (7 bases). From germline, CDR1 is SEHNR and CDR2 FQNEAQ (reference sequence). Trimming cost V 10 bases and J 8 bases, with 15 bases left between them. The CDR3 extends over 12 amino acids. The CDR3 loop reads CATRGGGDEQFF. The CDR3 bases that were read are TGTGCCACTAGGGGGGGAGGGGATGAG.

A word on this clone: The CDR3 end lies 3 residues beyond the end of the read and is filled in from the germline J gene. The chain uses TRBV10-3 and TRBJ2-1, with 10 bases aligning to TRBD2. CDR1 and CDR2 from the germline V gene are ENHRY and SYGVKD. J was trimmed by 5 bases and V by 6 bases; bases with no gene match: 4. The CDR3 runs to 14 residues. Partial CDR3 DNA: TGTGCCATCAGGACGGGACTAGCGAACAATGAG. Translation gives CAIRTGLANNE. The full CDR3 is CAIRTGLANNEQFF.

With regard to this clone: The read ends 3 residues early relative to the CDR3; the germline J gene fills the gap. This chain links TRBV6-2 or TRBV6-3 with TRBJ2-5, with 11 bases identical to TRBD2. The J segment lost 5 bases and the V segment lost 4 bases, leaving 6 bases of the junction unmatched. This CDR3 has 15 residues. The germline V gene has CDR1 MNHEY and CDR2 SVGEGT. This chain's CDR3 is CASSSLAGESETQYF. CDR3 bases read: TGTGCCAGCAGTTCACTAGCGGGGGAATCTGAGACC.

To note about this clone: The sequenced fragment ends 3 residues before the CDR3 boundary, so the rest is inferred from the germline J gene. The chain links TRBV6-2 or TRBV6-3 to TRBJ2-3, with TRBD2 identical over 9 bases. The CDR3 is 14 amino acids. Germline values: CDR1 MNHEY, CDR2 SVGEGT. The ends lost 10 bases at V and 1 base at J; junction bases unmatched: 6. Incomplete CDR3 DNA: TGTGCCACGTTTTCTAGCGGGGGCACAGATACG. Its translation is CATFSSGGTDT. The full CDR3 sequence reads CATFSSGGTDTQYF.

For this clone: The CDR3 end lies 3 residues beyond the end of the read and is filled in from the germline J gene. The chain joins TRBV12-5 to TRBJ2-1, with 8 bases that match TRBD1. In germline, CDR1 is LGHNT, CDR2 FRNRAP. This CDR3 region has 15 residues. Losses at the gene ends were 5 bases for V and 2 bases for J; bases not matched to a gene: 5. This chain's CDR3 is CASGPGTGAYNEQFF. Incomplete CDR3 DNA: TGTGCTAGTGGTCCAGGGACAGGCGCCTACAATGAG.

As regards this clone: The missing CDR3 end, 3 residues past where the read stops, is filled in from the germline J gene. The chain recombines TRBV7-7 with TRBJ2-2; TRBD1 might be the D (6 bases). The CDR3 has 14 amino acids. The V gene's germline CDR1 is SSHAT and CDR2 FNYEAQ (reference sequence). The sequenced part of the CDR3 DNA is TGTGCCAGCAGGGGTCCAGGGGCGGCCAACGTG. Protein sequence: CASRGPGAANV. The whole CDR3 is CASRGPGAANVLFF.

As concerns this clone: Mismatch with germline at one junction end may stem from a read error. The CDR3 sequence: CASSLTGLEIETQYF. CDR3 DNA (partial): TGTGCTAGCAGCTTAACAGGACTAGAAATTGAGACG. The rearrangement uses TRBV7-7 and TRBJ2-3; 7 bases match TRBD2. The CDR3 end lies 3 residues beyond the end of the read and is filled in from the germline J gene. CDR1 is SSHAT, CDR2 FNYEAQ, per germline (reference sequence). This CDR3 region has 15 residues.